The clone carrying this TCR beta chain has a handful of counts. A junction boundary mismatches the germline segment, possibly from a read error. The data are from a study of blood T cells in healthy people across ages. Next came a second PCR, run for about 6 to 12 cycles, which used a sample-barcoded 5' primer along with a J-beta primer mix. TCRdb analysed the 5' RACE reads with MiXCR anew, one entry per CDR3 protein. The repertoire consists of roughly 1.6 million distinct CDR3 sequences, with about 32% occurring once and the leading ten covering approximately 10%. Germline loops: CDR1 SGHVS, CDR2 FNYEAQ. This CDR3 comprises 16 residues.

This sequence joins TRBV7-6 and TRBJ1-1, with D perhaps matching TRBD1 (6 bases). This receptor was identified in a woman in her 30s in good health. Material for sequencing was blood. The CDR3 is CASSSPRQERNTEAFF. Written as DNA, the CDR3 is TGTGCCAGCAGCTCCCCCCGACAGGAGAGGAACACTGAGGCTTTCTTT.